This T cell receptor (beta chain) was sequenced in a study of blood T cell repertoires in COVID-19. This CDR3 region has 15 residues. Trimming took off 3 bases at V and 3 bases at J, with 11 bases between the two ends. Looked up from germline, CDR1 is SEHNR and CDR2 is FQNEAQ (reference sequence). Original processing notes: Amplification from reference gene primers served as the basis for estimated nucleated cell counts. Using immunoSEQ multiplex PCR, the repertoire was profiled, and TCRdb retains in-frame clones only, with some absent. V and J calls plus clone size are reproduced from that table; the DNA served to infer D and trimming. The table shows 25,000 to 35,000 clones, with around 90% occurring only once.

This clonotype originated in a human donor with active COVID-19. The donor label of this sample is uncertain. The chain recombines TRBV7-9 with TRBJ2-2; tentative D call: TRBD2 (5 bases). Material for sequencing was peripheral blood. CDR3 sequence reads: CASSLAGPDTGELFF. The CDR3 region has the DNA TGTGCCAGCAGCTTGGCGGGTCCCGACACCGGGGAGCTGTTTTTT.